These 14 T cell receptor beta chains came from one sample sequenced in a study of shared clonotypes between healthy human individuals. Naive-designated CD8 cells lacked CD45RO, were positively enriched for CCR7, and omitted terminally differentiated effector memory CD45RA+ cells. Some clones are missing from TCRdb's copy, which holds only in-frame ones; the method was immunoSEQ multiplex PCR. In the table there are 1.5 million to 2.5 million clones, over 85% of which are singletons. The specimen sequenced was naive CD8+ T cells sorted from blood. These receptors all come from a man between 18 and 35 years old in good health.

The rearrangement links TRBV27 to TRBJ2-7; 9 bases fit TRBD1. V gave up 3 bases and J gave up 1 base; unmatched junction bases: 10. CDR3 length: 17 residues. Germline values: CDR1 MNHEY, CDR2 SMNVEV (reference sequence). CDR3 coding DNA: TGTGCCAGCAGTTTTGTAGAACCACAGGGGGCATCCTACGAGCAGTACTTC. Its translation is CASSFVEPQGASYEQYF.

The chain is built from TRBV5-4 and TRBJ2-2; unclear D gene. From germline, CDR1 is SGHNT and CDR2 YYREEE (reference sequence). Trimming removed 4 bases at V and 6 bases at J, with 7 bases between. The CDR3 contains 12 residues. The CDR3 coding sequence is TGTGCCAGCAGCCCATTGTCCGGGGAGCTGTTTTTT. It specifies CASSPLSGELFF.

V and J are TRBV7-9 and TRBJ1-4; TRBD1 aligns across 9 bases. The CDR3 is 14 residues long. V lost 4 bases and J lost 8; bases outside the gene matches: 5. Germline assignment: CDR1 SEHNR and CDR2 FQNEAQ (reference sequence). The CDR3 nucleotides read TGTGCCAGCAGCTCGGACAGGGGCAGGGAAAAACTGTTTTTT. This codes for CASSSDRGREKLFF.

Comments on this clone: The identical CDR3 is also encoded by other nucleotide sequences in the sample. The chain carries TRBV27 and TRBJ1-1, with D perhaps TRBD1 (6 bases). The V end lost 5 bases, the J end lost 2 bases, and 12 bases lay between the germline ends. This CDR3 is 14 amino acids long. Germline V lookup: CDR1 MNHEY, CDR2 SMNVEV (reference sequence). The CDR3 loop is CASSTTGSNTEAFF. In nucleotides, the CDR3 is TGTGCCAGCAGTACCACAGGGAGCAACACTGAAGCTTTCTTT.

This clone was recorded only once. The V and J genes are TRBV7-6 and TRBJ2-5, with TRBD2 as a possible D gene (6 bases). The CDR3 sequence is 15 residues long. V dropped 0 bases and J dropped 1 base, with 9 bases sitting between them. Per the germline V gene, CDR1 is SGHVS and CDR2 is FNYEAQ. DNA of the CDR3: TGTGCCAGCAGCTTAGCGGGGGGAACCCAAGAGACCCAGTACTTC. It translates to CASSLAGGTQETQYF.

As regards this clone: Other DNA sequences in the sample encode the same CDR3. The chain joins TRBV5-1 to TRBJ2-5; D is possibly TRBD1 (7 bases). This CDR3 has 14 residues. Trimming shortened V by 0 bases and J by 5 bases, and 11 bases separated the two germline ends. Looked up from germline, CDR1 is SGHRS and CDR2 is YFSETQ. The CDR3 region has the DNA TGCGCCAGCAGCTTGGAGGGGGCGGGGGAGACCCAGTACTTC. Translated: CASSLEGAGETQYF.

The chain has TRBV7-2 and TRBJ1-2, with 8 bases aligning to TRBD1. This CDR3 is built from 16 residues. Germline V gives CDR1 SGHTA, CDR2 FQGNSA. The trim removed 3 bases at V and 1 base at J, leaving 7 bases unmatched. The CDR3 nucleotides are TGTGCCAGCAGCTTTGACAGGGGCGGAAATAACTATGGCTACACCTTC. It encodes CASSFDRGGNNYGYTF.

This clone was recorded once. The CDR3 DNA reads TGTGCCACACTGACAGGCTCCGCGGGGAATGAGCAGTTCTTC. Its protein product is CATLTGSAGNEQFF. V and J are TRBV15 and TRBJ2-1; D possibly matches TRBD1 or TRBD2 (6 bases each). Trimming cost V 9 bases and J 7 bases, with 19 bases left between them. The CDR3 has 14 residues. Germline CDR1 is LNHNV and CDR2 is YYDKDF (reference sequence).

This chain uses TRBV4-1 with TRBJ2-1, with 8 bases identical to TRBD2. Germline lookup yields CDR1 MGHRA and CDR2 YSYEKL. J was trimmed by 5 bases and V by 7 bases; bases with no gene match: 10. This CDR3 is built from 15 residues. The CDR3 sequence: CASTTAGGGNNEQFF. CDR3 DNA: TGCGCCAGCACCACGGCCGGGGGGGGAAACAATGAGCAGTTCTTC.

This clone was seen a single time. The CDR3 region is CASSLGAGLAGSYNEQFF. For the CDR3, the DNA is TGTGCCAGCAGCTTAGGGGCAGGACTAGCAGGCTCCTACAATGAGCAGTTCTTC. The chain uses TRBV7-6 and TRBJ2-1; TRBD2 matches at 8 bases. CDR3 length: 18 amino acids. Germline assignment: CDR1 SGHVS and CDR2 FNYEAQ. The ends lost 1 base at V and 0 bases at J; junction bases unmatched: 8.

The J gene is TRBJ1-1, the V gene TRBV5-4; possibly TRBD1 for D (6 bases). Germline lookup yields CDR1 SGHNT and CDR2 YYREEE (reference sequence). The CDR3 is made up of 17 amino acids. V was cut by 4 bases and J by 0 bases, with 19 bases left in between. This CDR3 reads CASSRTDGGPMNTEAFF. The CDR3 DNA reads as TGTGCCAGCAGCCGGACAGACGGCGGTCCCATGAACACTGAAGCTTTCTTT.

Concerning this clone itself: Other DNA sequences in the same sample also yield this CDR3. V is TRBV11-3 and J is TRBJ2-3, with D unresolved. V was pared by 1 base and J by 3 bases, with 5 bases between. Germline assignment: CDR1 SGHNT and CDR2 YENEEA. The CDR3 sequence is 13 residues long. CDR3 nucleotide sequence: TGTGCCAGCAGCTTAGGCACTACAGATACGCAGTATTTT. Translating gives CASSLGTTDTQYF.

The chain carries TRBV28 and TRBJ2-7; 10 bases agree with TRBD2. The CDR3 has 16 amino acids. Per germline, CDR1 MDHEN and CDR2 SYDVKM. The ends lost 5 bases at V and 1 base at J; junction bases unmatched: 8. CDR3 DNA sequence: TGTGCCAGCAGTGCCCTACTAGCGGGGACGTCCTACGAGCAGTACTTC. Its translation is CASSALLAGTSYEQYF.

Concerning this clone itself: The same CDR3 also results from other DNA sequences found in this sample. This chain uses TRBV5-4 with TRBJ2-7; 8 positions agree with TRBD1. Trimming at V came to 0 bases and at J to 4 bases, leaving 6 bases not matched to a gene. From germline, CDR1 is SGHNT and CDR2 YYREEE (reference sequence). This CDR3 has 15 residues. In DNA form, the CDR3 reads TGTGCCAGCAGCTTGGGGCAGGGGGCGACTTACGAGCAGTACTTC. Translated: CASSLGQGATYEQYF.